The sequence of this TCR beta chain was determined in a study of response to subunit inactivated influenza vaccine. Study results and caveats: After each seasonal influenza vaccination, few new T cells are recruited, the authors suggested.

TCRdb redid the calling of the RT-PCR reads with MiXCR, one entry per CDR3 protein. The sample shows about half a million distinct CDR3 sequences, 6% to 9% of them seen only once. The sample holds a few counts of this clonotype. Antigen: not known. The TCR sequence derives from a man between 50 and 75 years old who received an inactivated influenza vaccine. Sequences were derived from PBMCs from blood, sampled around 25 months after vaccination.

CDR3 sequence (DNA): TGTGCCAGCTCACTCGAGGGGAGCTCTGGAAACACCATATATTTT. Its protein product is CASSLEGSSGNTIYF. The chain recombines TRBV18 with TRBJ1-3, with D maybe TRBD1 (5 bases). V dropped 4 bases and J dropped 0 bases, with 10 bases sitting between them. The germline V gene has CDR1 KGHSH and CDR2 LQKENI. The CDR3 has 15 residues.